This TCR beta chain was observed in a study of identical twins. Findings and limits, study-wide: The models gave estimates that fell short of the out-of-frame TCR alpha sharing seen in monozygotic twins. Twin pairs' shared out-of-frame alpha sequences were enriched in low generation probability.

The donor group consisted entirely of healthy Caucasians. The V end lost 2 bases, the J end lost 3 bases, and 12 bases lay between the germline ends. CDR3 length: 15 residues. Per the germline V gene, CDR1 is MNHEY and CDR2 is SVGEGT. Each CDR3 protein gets one entry after TCRdb re-called the 5' RACE reads with MiXCR. The sample includes about 720,000 distinct CDR3 sequences, 8.5% to 9.5% seen only once; the top ten take 0.85% to 1%. In the case of this clonotype: Antigen unknown.

This sample also appeared in a second study, on yellow fever vaccine responses in identical twins.

The chain joins TRBV6-2 or TRBV6-3 to TRBJ2-3; possible D gene TRBD1, 5 bases. This sequence originates from a woman between 18 and 29 years old in good health. The sequencing sample was made of PBMCs. The CDR3 spells CASSYGAGSTDTQYF. The CDR3, as DNA: TGTGCCAGCAGTTACGGGGCAGGGTCGACAGATACGCAGTATTTT.